In its sample, the clone carrying this TCR beta chain was seen a few times. CDR1 is MGHDK, CDR2 SYGVNS, per germline. V lost 3 bases and J lost 0, with 5 bases in between. The CDR3 runs to 14 residues. The sample comes from a study of shared clonotypes between healthy human individuals. This table comes from immunoSEQ multiplex PCR, and its TCRdb copy is limited to in-frame clones, with some not included. The sample has about half a million clones; around four fifths are singletons. Sequenced: PBMCs. The receptor comes from a woman aged 40 to 50 in good health. Some clones in this sample may be carry-over from other donors' samples. The J gene is TRBJ2-2, the V gene TRBV25-1; maybe TRBD2 (5 bases). The CDR3 nucleotides are TGTGCCAGCAGTGAGGGAGCGAACACCGGGGAGCTGTTTTTT. Protein product: CASSEGANTGELFF.